This TCR beta chain was captured in a study of blood T cell repertoires in COVID-19. Study overall: The United States, Italy and Spain provided the acute and convalescent COVID-19 samples. Sources were T cells, B-cell-depleted T cells, or PBMCs; the material itself was cDNA or gDNA.

Per the authors' pipeline: Counts of nucleated cells, estimated from reference gene primer amplification, were obtained. Profiled with immunoSEQ multiplex PCR; TCRdb holds only in-frame clones, not every one. V, J and clone size were drawn from that table, and D and trimming were deduced from the DNA. The data show about 39,000 clones, with around 96% seen just once and more than 3.5% held by the top ten. The CDR3 contains 15 residues. Germline values: CDR1 MNHEY, CDR2 SVGAGI. Trimming stripped 8 bases from V and 3 bases from J, with 18 bases between. This clonotype was sampled from a human donor with active COVID-19. The donor label of this sample is uncertain. Sequencing input: peripheral blood. This chain joins TRBV6-5 and TRBJ2-3, with D possibly matching TRBD2 (6 bases). The CDR3 protein is CASALTAGITDTQYF. The CDR3 coding sequence is TGTGCCAGCGCGCTAACTGCGGGGATTACAGATACGCAGTATTTT.